This T cell receptor beta chain emerged from a study of CD8 T cells in Susac syndrome. Germline CDR1 is SGHRS and CDR2 is YFSETQ. Trimming took 0 bases from V and 1 from J, leaving 11 bases between them. This CDR3 has 15 residues. RNA in amounts of roughly 0.45 to 1 ug was reverse transcribed with random hexamers. A single record per CDR3 protein comes from TCRdb applying MiXCR to the immunoSEQ multiplex PCR reads. The repertoire has some 120,000 distinct CDR3 sequences, about 90% of them found once; the top ten carry around 0.12%. The J gene is TRBJ2-7, the V gene TRBV5-1; D possibly corresponds to TRBD1 (6 bases). The material sequenced was CD8+ T cells from PBMCs. The sequence derives from a human donor in good health. This CDR3 is CASSLGTVDSYEQYF. The CDR3 region has the DNA TGCGCCAGCAGCTTGGGGACAGTGGATTCCTACGAGCAGTACTTC.